This TCR beta chain appears in the sequencing data of a study of blood T cell repertoires in COVID-19. The germline V and J ends were trimmed by 4 bases and 4 bases, with 8 bases remaining between them. CDR3 length: 13 residues. The germline V gene has CDR1 LGHDT and CDR2 YNNKEL (reference sequence). As originally analysed: Nucleated cell counts were estimated from reference gene primer amplification. The repertoire was sequenced with immunoSEQ multiplex PCR; TCRdb's copy has only in-frame clones and lacks some. The V and J calls and clone size were taken over from that table, and D and trimming were inferred from the DNA. Of tens of thousands of clones listed, approximately 90% are singletons.

This chain links TRBV3-1 (or the pseudogene TRBV3-2) with TRBJ1-5; D remains unclear. The TCR comes from a woman older than 75 with acute or convalescent COVID-19. Specimen: peripheral blood. CDR3 nucleotide sequence: TGTGCCAGCAGCCCCGACGGGAATCAGCCCCAGCATTTT. Protein sequence: CASSPDGNQPQHF.